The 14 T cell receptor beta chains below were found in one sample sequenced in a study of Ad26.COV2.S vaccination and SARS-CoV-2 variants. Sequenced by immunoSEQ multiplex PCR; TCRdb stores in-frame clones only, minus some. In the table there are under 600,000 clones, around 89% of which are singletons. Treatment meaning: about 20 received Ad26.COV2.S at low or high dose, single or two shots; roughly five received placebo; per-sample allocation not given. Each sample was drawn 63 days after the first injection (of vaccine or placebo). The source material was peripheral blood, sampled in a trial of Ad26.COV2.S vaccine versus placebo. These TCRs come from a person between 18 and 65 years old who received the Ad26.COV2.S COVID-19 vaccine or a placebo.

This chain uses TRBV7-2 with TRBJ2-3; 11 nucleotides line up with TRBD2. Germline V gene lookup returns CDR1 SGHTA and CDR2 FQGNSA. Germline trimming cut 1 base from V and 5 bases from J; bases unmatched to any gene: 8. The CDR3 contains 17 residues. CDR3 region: CASSLEVAGGPGDTQYF. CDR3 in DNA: TGTGCCAGCAGCTTAGAAGTAGCGGGAGGGCCCGGAGATACGCAGTATTTT.

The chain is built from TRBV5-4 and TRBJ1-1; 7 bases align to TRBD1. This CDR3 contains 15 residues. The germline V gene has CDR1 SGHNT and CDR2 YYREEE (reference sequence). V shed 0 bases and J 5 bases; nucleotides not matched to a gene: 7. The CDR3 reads CASSLADRDHTEAFF. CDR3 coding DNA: TGTGCCAGCAGCTTGGCCGACAGGGATCATACTGAAGCTTTCTTT.

CDR3 bases: TGTGCCAGCAGCGTAGATACAGGACAAGAGACCCAGTACTTC. Its protein is CASSVDTGQETQYF. The rearrangement joins TRBV9 to TRBJ2-5, with D perhaps matching TRBD1 (5 bases). The V end was cut by 0 bases, the J end by 2 bases, with 8 bases between. The CDR3 length is 14 residues. Germline V CDR1 and CDR2: SGDLS, YYNGEE.

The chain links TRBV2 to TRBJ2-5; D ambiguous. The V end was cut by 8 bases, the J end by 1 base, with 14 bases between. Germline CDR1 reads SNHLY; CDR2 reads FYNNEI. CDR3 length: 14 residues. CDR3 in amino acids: CASRDPLFQETQYF. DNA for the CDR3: TGTGCCAGCCGCGACCCCCTCTTCCAAGAGACCCAGTACTTC.

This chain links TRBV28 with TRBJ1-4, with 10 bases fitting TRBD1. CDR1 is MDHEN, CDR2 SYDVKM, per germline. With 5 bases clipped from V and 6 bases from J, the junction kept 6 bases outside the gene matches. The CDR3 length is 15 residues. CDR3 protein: CASSGSGTGDEKLFF. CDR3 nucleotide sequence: TGTGCCAGCAGTGGATCGGGGACAGGGGATGAAAAACTGTTTTTT. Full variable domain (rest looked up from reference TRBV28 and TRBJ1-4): DVKVTQSSRYLVKRTGEKVFLECVQDMDHENMFWYRQDPGLGLRLIYFSYDVKMKEKGDIPEGYSVSREKKERFSLILESASTNQTSMYLCASSGSGTGDEKLFFGSGTQLSVL.

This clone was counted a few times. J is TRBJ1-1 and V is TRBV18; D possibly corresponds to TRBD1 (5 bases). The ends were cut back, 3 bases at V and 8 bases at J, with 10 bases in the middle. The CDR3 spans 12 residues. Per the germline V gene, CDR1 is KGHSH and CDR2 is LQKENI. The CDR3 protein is CASSPLGPEAFF. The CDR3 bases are TGTGCCAGCTCACCCTTGGGACCAGAAGCTTTCTTT.

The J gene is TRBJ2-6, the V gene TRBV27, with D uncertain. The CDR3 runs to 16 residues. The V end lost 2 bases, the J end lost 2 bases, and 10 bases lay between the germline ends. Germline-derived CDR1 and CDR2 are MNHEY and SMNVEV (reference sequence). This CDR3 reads CASSLLGSTGANVLTF. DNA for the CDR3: TGTGCCAGCAGTTTACTGGGGTCTACTGGGGCCAACGTCCTGACTTTC.

The CDR3 is CASSLDGAGANVLTF. The CDR3 coding sequence is TGTGCCAGCAGTTTAGACGGGGCTGGGGCCAACGTCCTGACTTTC. V gene TRBV28 combines with J gene TRBJ2-6, with D perhaps TRBD2 (5 bases). Trimming pared 2 bases from V and 2 bases from J, leaving 7 bases between. From germline, CDR1 is MDHEN and CDR2 SYDVKM. This CDR3 region has 15 residues.

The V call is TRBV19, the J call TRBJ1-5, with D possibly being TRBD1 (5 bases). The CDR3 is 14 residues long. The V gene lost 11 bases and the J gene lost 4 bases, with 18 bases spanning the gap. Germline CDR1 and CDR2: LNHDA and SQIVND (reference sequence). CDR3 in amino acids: CARRGDRKNQPQHF. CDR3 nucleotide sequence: TGTGCCCGCCGTGGGGACCGGAAGAATCAGCCCCAGCATTTT. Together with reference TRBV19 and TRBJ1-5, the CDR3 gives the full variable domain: DGGITQSPKYLFRKEGQNVTLSCEQNLNHDAMYWYRQDPGQGLRLIYYSQIVNDFQKGDIAEGYSVSREKKESFPLTVTSAQKNPTAFYLCARRGDRKNQPQHFGDGTRLSIL.

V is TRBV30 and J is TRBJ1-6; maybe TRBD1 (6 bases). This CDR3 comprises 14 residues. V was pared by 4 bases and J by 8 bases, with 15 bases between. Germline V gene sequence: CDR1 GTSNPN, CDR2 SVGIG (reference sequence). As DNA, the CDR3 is TGTGCCTGGAATCCTGCGGACAGATATTCACCCCTCCACTTT. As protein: CAWNPADRYSPLHF.

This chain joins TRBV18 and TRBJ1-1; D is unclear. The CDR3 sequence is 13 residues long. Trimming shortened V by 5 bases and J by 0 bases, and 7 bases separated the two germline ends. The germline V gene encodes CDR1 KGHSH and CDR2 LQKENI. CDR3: CASSSDMNTEAFF. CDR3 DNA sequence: TGTGCCAGCTCATCAGACATGAACACTGAAGCTTTCTTT.

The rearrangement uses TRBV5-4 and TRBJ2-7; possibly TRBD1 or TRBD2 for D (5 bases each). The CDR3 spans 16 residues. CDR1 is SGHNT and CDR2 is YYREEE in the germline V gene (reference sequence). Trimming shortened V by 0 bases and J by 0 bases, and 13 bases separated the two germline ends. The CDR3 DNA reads TGTGCCAGCAGCTTGGCCATCGGGGCAAGCTCCTACGAGCAGTACTTC. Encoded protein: CASSLAIGASSYEQYF. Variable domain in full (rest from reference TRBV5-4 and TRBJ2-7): ETGVTQSPTHLIKTRGQQVTLRCSSQSGHNTVSWYQQALGQGPQFIFQYYREEENGRGNFPPRFSGLQFPNYSSELNVNALELDDSALYLCASSLAIGASSYEQYFGPGTRLTVT.

As DNA, the CDR3 is TGTGCCAGCAGCCAAGATGTGGGCTACGAGCAGTACTTC. Protein sequence: CASSQDVGYEQYF. V and J are TRBV3-1 (or the pseudogene TRBV3-2) and TRBJ2-7; D is unresolved. The CDR3 runs to 13 residues. V lost 0 bases and J lost 3, with 6 bases in between. The germline CDR1 and CDR2 sequences are LGHDT and YNNKEL (reference sequence).

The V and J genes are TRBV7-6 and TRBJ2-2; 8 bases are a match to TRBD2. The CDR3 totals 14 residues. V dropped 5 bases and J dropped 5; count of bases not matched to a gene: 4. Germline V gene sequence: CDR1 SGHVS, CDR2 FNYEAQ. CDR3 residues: CASSPSGLTGELFF. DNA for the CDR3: TGTGCCAGCAGCCCTAGCGGGCTGACCGGGGAGCTGTTTTTT. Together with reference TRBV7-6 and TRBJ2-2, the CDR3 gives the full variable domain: GAGVSQSPRYKVTKRGQDVALRCDPISGHVSLYWYRQALGQGPEFLTYFNYEAQQDKSGLPNDRFSAERPEGSISTLTIQRTEQRDSAMYRCASSPSGLTGELFFGEGSRLTVL.